This TCR beta chain was retrieved from a study of post-analysis software for immune sequencing data. Study-level background: As for disease course, relapsing-remitting, secondary progressive and progressive-relapsing multiple sclerosis were all included.

V was pared by 6 bases and J by 4 bases, with 4 bases of the junction left unmatched. There are 13 residues in the CDR3. Study-wide points: Patients showed TRBV5-6, TRBV5-1 and TRBV20-1 among four to six TRBV segments more frequent than in controls. Comparison with controls showed significantly lower normalized Chao1 diversity in multiple sclerosis patients. Samples made in the same batch grouped tightly together by F measure.

Comments on this clonotype: The antigen is not known.

Unique-molecular-identifier-tagged TCR beta cDNA libraries were used. Yield was about 500,000 cDNA molecules from approximately 0.91 to 9.4 million T cells. TCRdb used MiXCR to reprocess the PCR reads, holding one entry per CDR3 protein. Of about half a million distinct CDR3 sequences listed, 45% are singletons. The specimen sequenced was blood. The chain employs TRBV12-3 or TRBV12-4 and TRBJ2-5; 8 bases fit TRBD1. This clonotype originated in a girl aged 10 to 17 with multiple sclerosis. The CDR3 DNA follows: TGTGCCAGCAGGACAACAGGGGGAGAGACCCAGTACTTC. It yields the protein CASRTTGGETQYF.